The clone carrying this T cell receptor (beta chain) has a count of ten or more. Just one base apart from a much larger clone, this may be a read error. The sample belongs to a study of tumor-infiltrating lymphocytes in primary liver carcinoma. Germline V gene lookup returns CDR1 SGHAT and CDR2 FQNNGV. CDR3 length equals 17 residues. TCR beta cDNA was reverse-transcribed from around 0.55 ug of total RNA. The reaction used a constant-region primer and ProtoScript II reverse transcriptase. Three nested multiplex PCR rounds, a slightly modified ARM-PCR, produced the libraries for TCR beta. Running around 9 cycles apiece, the first two PCR rounds relied on TRBV1-TRBV30 forward primers together with a C-beta reverse primer. MiXCR, run by TCRdb on the multiplex PCR reads, gives a single entry per CDR3 protein. The profile shows tens of thousands of distinct CDR3 sequences, almost 80% of them singletons.

For each extraction, RNA and DNA were obtained together from 20-30 mg of unsorted bulk tissue. All tumor samples contained more than 75% viable tumor cells. The source of this sequence is a woman in her 30s with primary liver carcinoma and hepatitis B virus infection. The rearrangement links TRBV11-2 to TRBJ2-5; D is perhaps TRBD1 (6 bases). The source material was liver tumor tissue from sampling region 4. Subset meaning: tumor region T4, right-lateral pole. CDR3 residues: CASRLVSGGSQQETQYF. CDR3 DNA: TGTGCCAGCAGATTAGTTAGTGGGGGCAGTCAGCAAGAGACCCAGTACTTC.